This T cell receptor (beta chain) was recovered during a study of shared clonotypes between healthy human individuals. Study-wide findings and caveats: Non-shared clonotypes showed lower generation probabilities than clonotypes common to all four donors.

To note about this clone: Its matching antigen is unknown. In the same sample, other DNA sequences code for this CDR3.

Sequencing was performed with immunoSEQ multiplex PCR; in TCRdb, only in-frame clones are kept and a portion is missing. The sample yields some 2.3 million clones, 85% to 95% seen once. This CDR3 comprises 12 residues. Trimming pared 6 bases from V and 0 bases from J, leaving 6 bases between. Germline CDR1 is SNHLY and CDR2 is FYNNEI. Adult donors, all healthy and HIV-negative, had no recent acute infections or vaccinations. The source is a man between 18 and 29 years old in good health. Some clones in this sample may be carry-over from other donors' samples. The chain couples TRBV2 to TRBJ2-7; unclear D gene. Input material: naive CD4+ T cells from PBMCs. Specified subset: CD45RA+ positively selected. CDR3 DNA sequence: TGTGCCAGCAGGGTTAGCTCCTACGAGCAGTACTTC. This codes for CASRVSSYEQYF.